This T cell receptor beta chain was found in a study of blood T cell repertoires in COVID-19. Study overall: The study drew acute and convalescent COVID-19 samples from the United States, Italy and Spain. In each case, the material was cDNA or gDNA derived from T cells, B-cell-depleted T cells, or PBMCs.

Germline CDR1 reads SEHNR; CDR2 reads FQNEAQ (reference sequence). The CDR3 runs to 18 residues. Unmatched junction bases numbered 16, after V lost 1 base and J lost 5 bases. Per the study methods: Using reference gene primer amplification, nucleated cell counts were estimated. Profiled with immunoSEQ multiplex PCR; TCRdb holds only in-frame clones, not every one. V, J and clone size derive from that table, while D and trimming were established from the DNA sequence. The sample carries 210,000 or so clones, 70% to 90% recorded once. The clonotype was recovered from a woman aged 18-35 years who had recovered from COVID-19. The chain recombines TRBV7-9 with TRBJ2-7; 8 nucleotides align to TRBD1. Specimen: peripheral blood. As DNA, the CDR3 is TGTGCCAGCAGCTTAGAGGAGGGGTACAGGGGGTTGCAAAACGAGCAGTACTTC. Translating gives CASSLEEGYRGLQNEQYF.